Listed below are T cell receptor beta chains from one sample, sequenced in a study of blood T cell repertoires in COVID-19. Profiling relied on immunoSEQ multiplex PCR, and the TCRdb table lists in-frame clones only, not all of them. The table has some 250,000 clones, approximately 90% seen once. Sample: PBMCs or T cells enriched from blood (not recorded which). The receptor source for this set is a man aged 40-49 years who had recovered from COVID-19. The CDR3 runs from the conserved cysteine through the conserved F or W. D genes are given only for firm matches. Clone size appears in some rows only: once, few, many, or a class for an expanded clone.

clone_size: .; d_call: TRBD1; v_call: TRBV11-1; cdr3_length: 13; j_call: TRBJ2-5; cdr3_nt: TGTGCCAGCAGCTCGACAGGGTGGGAGACCCAGTACTTC; cdr3_aa: CASSSTGWETQYF
clone_size: .; d_call: TRBD2; v_call: TRBV11-2; cdr3_length: 17; j_call: TRBJ2-1; cdr3_nt: TGTGCCAGCAGCTTAGAACCGGGACTAGCGATAAACAATGAGCAGTTCTTC; cdr3_aa: CASSLEPGLAINNEQFF
clone_size: .; d_call: TRBD1; v_call: TRBV4-1; cdr3_length: 15; j_call: TRBJ2-1; cdr3_nt: TGCGCCAGCAGCCGGCCTAGGGACAGCTACAATGAGCAGTTCTTC; cdr3_aa: CASSRPRDSYNEQFF
clone_size: .; d_call: .; v_call: TRBV7-2; cdr3_length: 16; j_call: TRBJ1-2; cdr3_nt: TGTGCCAGCAGCTTAGCGCAAGGGGCCCCTAACTATGGCTACACCTTC; cdr3_aa: CASSLAQGAPNYGYTF
clone_size: once; d_call: .; v_call: TRBV29-1; cdr3_length: 13; j_call: TRBJ1-1; cdr3_nt: TGCAGCGCACGAACTGCAGGGAACACTGAAGCTTTCTTT; cdr3_aa: CSARTAGNTEAFF
clone_size: .; d_call: TRBD2; v_call: TRBV29-1; cdr3_length: 15; j_call: TRBJ2-1; cdr3_nt: TGCAGCACAGAACCTGGGACTAGCGGCTACAATGAGCAGTTCTTC; cdr3_aa: CSTEPGTSGYNEQFF
clone_size: .; d_call: TRBD2; v_call: TRBV15; cdr3_length: 19; j_call: TRBJ2-1; cdr3_nt: TGTGCCACCAGCAGAGGTGGTGGTAGCGGGGGCCTCTCCTACAATGAGCAGTTCTTC; cdr3_aa: CATSRGGGSGGLSYNEQFF
clone_size: once; d_call: TRBD2; v_call: TRBV2; cdr3_length: 14; j_call: TRBJ2-3; cdr3_nt: TGTGCCAGCAGTCCGCGGACTAGTTGGGATACGCAGTATTTT; cdr3_aa: CASSPRTSWDTQYF
clone_size: few; d_call: TRBD2; v_call: TRBV28; cdr3_length: 16; j_call: TRBJ2-1; cdr3_nt: TGTGCCAGCAGATGGACTAGCGGGAGGGCCCACAATGAGCAGTTCTTC; cdr3_aa: CASRWTSGRAHNEQFF
clone_size: .; d_call: .; v_call: TRBV7-9; cdr3_length: 10; j_call: TRBJ2-7; cdr3_nt: TGTGCGGCGGGATCCTACGAGCAGTACTTC; cdr3_aa: CAAGSYEQYF
clone_size: once; d_call: TRBD1; v_call: TRBV2; cdr3_length: 14; j_call: TRBJ2-7; cdr3_nt: TGTGCCAGCAGACCCCTGACAGGGGTGAGCGAGCAGTACTTC; cdr3_aa: CASRPLTGVSEQYF
clone_size: .; d_call: TRBD1; v_call: TRBV30; cdr3_length: 18; j_call: TRBJ2-1; cdr3_nt: TGTGCCTGTATATTTGTTAGACCGGGACAGGGCTTAGTGAAAGAGCAGTTCTTC; cdr3_aa: CACIFVRPGQGLVKEQFF
clone_size: .; d_call: .; v_call: TRBV27; cdr3_length: 14; j_call: TRBJ1-5; cdr3_nt: TGTGCCAGCAGTTTGGCGGGAGTTAATCAGCCCCAGCATTTT; cdr3_aa: CASSLAGVNQPQHF
clone_size: .; d_call: TRBD2; v_call: TRBV5-1; cdr3_length: 15; j_call: TRBJ2-5; cdr3_nt: TGCGCCAGCTGCCTTAGCGGGAGGGCTTGGGAGACCCAGTACTTC; cdr3_aa: CASCLSGRAWETQYF
clone_size: .; d_call: .; v_call: TRBV19; cdr3_length: 16; j_call: TRBJ1-1; cdr3_nt: TGTGCCAGTAGTATTCGGGGAGGAATCATGAACACTGAAGCTTTCTTT; cdr3_aa: CASSIRGGIMNTEAFF
clone_size: .; d_call: TRBD1; v_call: TRBV27; cdr3_length: 15; j_call: TRBJ1-4; cdr3_nt: TGTGCCAGCAGTTCATCATACAGGGGTAATGAAAAACTGTTTTTT; cdr3_aa: CASSSSYRGNEKLFF
clone_size: .; d_call: TRBD2; v_call: TRBV6-6; cdr3_length: 17; j_call: TRBJ2-1; cdr3_nt: TGTGCCAGCAGTCCCGTTGAGGCTAGCGGGAGGAACAATGAGCAGTTCTTC; cdr3_aa: CASSPVEASGRNNEQFF
clone_size: .; d_call: TRBD2; v_call: TRBV7-3; cdr3_length: 15; j_call: TRBJ2-1; cdr3_nt: TGTGCCAGCAGCCGAGGCGGGGGGACCTACAATGAGCAGTTCTTC; cdr3_aa: CASSRGGGTYNEQFF
clone_size: .; d_call: TRBD2; v_call: TRBV5-5; cdr3_length: 15; j_call: TRBJ2-5; cdr3_nt: TGTGCCAGCAGCTTGCTGCGGGAGGAGTGGGAGACCCAGTACTTC; cdr3_aa: CASSLLREEWETQYF
clone_size: once; d_call: .; v_call: TRBV6-4; cdr3_length: 15; j_call: TRBJ1-6; cdr3_nt: TGTGCCAGCAGTGAAGCAGGGTTGGTAAATTCACCCCTCCACTTT; cdr3_aa: CASSEAGLVNSPLHF
clone_size: few; d_call: TRBD1; v_call: TRBV5-4; cdr3_length: 16; j_call: TRBJ2-1; cdr3_nt: TGTGCCAGCAGCGAAAACGTGTGGGGGACAGGGAGGGAGCAGTTCTTC; cdr3_aa: CASSENVWGTGREQFF
clone_size: .; d_call: .; v_call: TRBV4-2; cdr3_length: 15; j_call: TRBJ2-3; cdr3_nt: TGTGCCAGCAGCCAAGTCGGCGGTAGCACAGATACGCAGTATTTT; cdr3_aa: CASSQVGGSTDTQYF
clone_size: .; d_call: .; v_call: TRBV3-1/TRBV3-2; cdr3_length: 16; j_call: TRBJ1-5; cdr3_nt: TGTGCCAGCAGCCAAGGGCCTCCACATAACAATCAGCCCCAGCATTTT; cdr3_aa: CASSQGPPHNNQPQHF